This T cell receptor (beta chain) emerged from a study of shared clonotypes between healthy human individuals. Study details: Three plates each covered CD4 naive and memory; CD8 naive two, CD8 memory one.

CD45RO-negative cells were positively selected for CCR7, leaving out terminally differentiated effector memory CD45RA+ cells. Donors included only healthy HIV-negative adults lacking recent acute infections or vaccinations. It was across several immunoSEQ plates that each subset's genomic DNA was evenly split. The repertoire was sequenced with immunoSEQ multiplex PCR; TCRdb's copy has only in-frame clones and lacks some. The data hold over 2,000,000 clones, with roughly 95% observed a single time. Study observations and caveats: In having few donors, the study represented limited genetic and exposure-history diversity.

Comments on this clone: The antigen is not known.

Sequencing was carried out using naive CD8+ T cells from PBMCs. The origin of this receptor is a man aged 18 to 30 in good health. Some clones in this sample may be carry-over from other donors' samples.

The CDR3 DNA follows: TGCGCCAGCAGCGGCGGAGGGTACAATGAGCAGTTCTTC. This gives the protein CASSGGGYNEQFF. The chain carries TRBV5-1 and TRBJ2-1, with D perhaps matching TRBD2 (6 bases). The V end lost 4 bases, the J end lost 4 bases, and 9 bases lay between the germline ends. Germline CDR1 reads SGHRS; CDR2 reads YFSETQ. The CDR3 loop spans 13 amino acids.